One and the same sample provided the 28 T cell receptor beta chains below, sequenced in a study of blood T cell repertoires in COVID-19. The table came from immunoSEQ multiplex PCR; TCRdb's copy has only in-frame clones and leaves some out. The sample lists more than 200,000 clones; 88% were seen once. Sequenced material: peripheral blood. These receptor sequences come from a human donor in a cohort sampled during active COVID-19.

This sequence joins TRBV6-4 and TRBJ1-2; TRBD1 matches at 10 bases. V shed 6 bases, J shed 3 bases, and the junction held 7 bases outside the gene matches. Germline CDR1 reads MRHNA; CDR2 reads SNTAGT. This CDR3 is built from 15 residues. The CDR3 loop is CASSRGQGNDYGYTF. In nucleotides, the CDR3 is TGTGCCAGCAGCCGGGGACAGGGGAACGACTATGGCTACACCTTC.

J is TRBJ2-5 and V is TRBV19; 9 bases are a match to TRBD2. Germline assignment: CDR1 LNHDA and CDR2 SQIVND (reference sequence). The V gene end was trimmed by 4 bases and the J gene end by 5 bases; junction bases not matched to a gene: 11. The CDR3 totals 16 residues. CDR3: CASSRARAGGWETQYF. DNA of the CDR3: TGTGCCAGTAGTAGGGCTCGAGCGGGAGGTTGGGAGACCCAGTACTTC. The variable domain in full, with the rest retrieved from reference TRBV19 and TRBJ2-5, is DGGITQSPKYLFRKEGQNVTLSCEQNLNHDAMYWYRQDPGQGLRLIYYSQIVNDFQKGDIAEGYSVSREKKESFPLTVTSAQKNPTAFYLCASSRARAGGWETQYFGPGTRLLVL.

The CDR3 DNA follows: TGTGCCACCAGCAGAGATCCCCCCGCAGGGCAAGAGACCCAGTACTTC. Translation gives CATSRDPPAGQETQYF. The gene calls are TRBV15 and TRBJ2-5, with D possibly TRBD1 on 5 matching bases. Trimming left V 0 bases short and J 2 bases short, with 13 bases between. The length of the CDR3 is 16 residues. Germline V CDR1 and CDR2: LNHNV, YYDKDF (reference sequence). Supplemented by reference TRBV15 and TRBJ2-5, the full variable domain reads DAMVIQNPRYQVTQFGKPVTLSCSQTLNHNVMYWYQQKSSQAPKLLFHYYDKDFNNEADTPDNFQSRRPNTSFCFLDIRSPGLGDTAMYLCATSRDPPAGQETQYFGPGTRLLVL.

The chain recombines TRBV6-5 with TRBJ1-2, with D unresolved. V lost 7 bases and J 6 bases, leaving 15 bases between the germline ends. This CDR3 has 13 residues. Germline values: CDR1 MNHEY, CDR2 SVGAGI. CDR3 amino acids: CASTPRVENGYTF. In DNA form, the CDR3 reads TGTGCCAGCACCCCCCGAGTGGAGAATGGCTACACCTTC.

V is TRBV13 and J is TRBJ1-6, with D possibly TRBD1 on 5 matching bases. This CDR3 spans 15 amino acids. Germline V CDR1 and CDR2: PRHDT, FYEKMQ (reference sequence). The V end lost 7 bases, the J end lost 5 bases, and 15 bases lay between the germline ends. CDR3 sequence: CASTGGRTNNSPLHF. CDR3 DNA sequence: TGTGCCAGCACCGGGGGACGGACGAATAATTCACCCCTCCACTTT.

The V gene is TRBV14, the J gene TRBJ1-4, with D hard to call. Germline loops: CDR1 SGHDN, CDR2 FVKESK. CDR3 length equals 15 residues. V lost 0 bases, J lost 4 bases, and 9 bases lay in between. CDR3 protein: CASSQDGLINEKLFF. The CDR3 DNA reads TGTGCCAGCAGCCAAGATGGACTGATTAATGAAAAACTGTTTTTT.

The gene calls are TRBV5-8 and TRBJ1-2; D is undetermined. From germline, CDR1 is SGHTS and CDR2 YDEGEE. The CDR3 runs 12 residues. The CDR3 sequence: CVNREPNYGYTF. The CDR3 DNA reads TGTGTCAACCGGGAGCCAAACTATGGCTACACCTTC.

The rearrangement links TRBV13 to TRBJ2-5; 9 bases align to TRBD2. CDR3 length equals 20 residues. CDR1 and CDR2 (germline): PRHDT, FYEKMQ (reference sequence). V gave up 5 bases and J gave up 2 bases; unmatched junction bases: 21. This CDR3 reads CASSLARWASGDLSQETQYF. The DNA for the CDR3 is TGTGCCAGCAGCCTAGCCCGGTGGGCTAGCGGGGATTTGAGTCAAGAGACCCAGTACTTC. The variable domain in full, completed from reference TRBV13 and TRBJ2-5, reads AAGVIQSPRHLIKEKRETATLKCYPIPRHDTVYWYQQGPGQDPQFLISFYEKMQSDKGSIPDRFSAQQFSDYHSELNMSSLELGDSALYFCASSLARWASGDLSQETQYFGPGTRLLVL.

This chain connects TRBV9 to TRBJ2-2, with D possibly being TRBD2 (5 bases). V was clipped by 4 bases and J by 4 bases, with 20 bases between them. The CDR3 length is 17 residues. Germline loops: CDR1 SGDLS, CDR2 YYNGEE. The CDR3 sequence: CASSSRGHPGSTGELFF. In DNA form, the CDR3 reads TGTGCCAGCAGCTCGAGAGGGCACCCGGGTAGCACCGGGGAGCTGTTTTTT.

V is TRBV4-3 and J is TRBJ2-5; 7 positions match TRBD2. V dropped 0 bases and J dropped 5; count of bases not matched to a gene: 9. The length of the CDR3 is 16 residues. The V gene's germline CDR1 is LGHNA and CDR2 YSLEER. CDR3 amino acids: CASSQERASGTETQYF. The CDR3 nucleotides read TGCGCCAGCAGCCAAGAAAGGGCCAGCGGGACCGAGACCCAGTACTTC.

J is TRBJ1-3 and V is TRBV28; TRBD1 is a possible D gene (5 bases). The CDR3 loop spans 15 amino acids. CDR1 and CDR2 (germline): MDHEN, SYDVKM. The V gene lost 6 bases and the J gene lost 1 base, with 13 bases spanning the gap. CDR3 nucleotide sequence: TGTGCCAGCAGGACAGTTCAGGCTTCTGGAAACACCATATATTTT. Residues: CASRTVQASGNTIYF.

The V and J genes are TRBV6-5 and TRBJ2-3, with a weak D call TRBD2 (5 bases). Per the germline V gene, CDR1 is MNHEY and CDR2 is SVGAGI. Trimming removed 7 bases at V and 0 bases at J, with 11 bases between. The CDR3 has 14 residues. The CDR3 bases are TGTGCCAGCACCCGAGCGGAGAGCACAGATACGCAGTATTTT. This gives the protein CASTRAESTDTQYF.

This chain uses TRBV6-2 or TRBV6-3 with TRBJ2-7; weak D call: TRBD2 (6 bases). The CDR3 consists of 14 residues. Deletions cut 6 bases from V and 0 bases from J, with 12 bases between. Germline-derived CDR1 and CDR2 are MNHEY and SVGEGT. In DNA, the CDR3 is TGTGCCAGCAGCGGGACTGCGAACTCCTACGAGCAGTACTTC. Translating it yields CASSGTANSYEQYF.

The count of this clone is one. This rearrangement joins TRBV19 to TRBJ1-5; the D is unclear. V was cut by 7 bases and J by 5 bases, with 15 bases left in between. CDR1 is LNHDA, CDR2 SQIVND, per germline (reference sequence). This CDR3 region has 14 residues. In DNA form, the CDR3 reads TGTGCCAGTAATCGAAGGCCCCTAGATCAGCCCCAGCATTTT. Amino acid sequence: CASNRRPLDQPQHF.

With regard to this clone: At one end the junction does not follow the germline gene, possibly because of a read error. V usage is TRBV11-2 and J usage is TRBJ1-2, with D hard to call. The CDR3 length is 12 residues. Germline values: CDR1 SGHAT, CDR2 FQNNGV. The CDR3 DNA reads TGTGCCAGCAGCTTAGGGTTGGTTCACCGAGAATTC. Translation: CASSLGLVHREF.

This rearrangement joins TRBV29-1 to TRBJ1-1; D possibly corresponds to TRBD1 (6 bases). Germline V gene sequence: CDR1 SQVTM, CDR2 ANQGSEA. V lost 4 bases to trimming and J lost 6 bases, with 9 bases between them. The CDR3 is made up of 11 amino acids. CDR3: CSVGGGSEAFF. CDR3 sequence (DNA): TGCAGCGTTGGAGGGGGATCTGAAGCTTTCTTT.

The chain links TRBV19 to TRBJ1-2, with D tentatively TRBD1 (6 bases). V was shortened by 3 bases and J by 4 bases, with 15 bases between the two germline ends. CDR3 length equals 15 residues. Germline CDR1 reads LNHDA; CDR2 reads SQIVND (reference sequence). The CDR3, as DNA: TGTGCCAGTAGTATGGGGGCAGGGGACGTCTATGGCTACACCTTC. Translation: CASSMGAGDVYGYTF.

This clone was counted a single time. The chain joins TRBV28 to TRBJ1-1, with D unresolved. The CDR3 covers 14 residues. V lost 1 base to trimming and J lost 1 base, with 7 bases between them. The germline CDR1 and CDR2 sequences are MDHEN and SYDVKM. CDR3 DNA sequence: TGTGCCAGCAGTTTATATGCGGGGAACACTGAAGCTTTCTTT. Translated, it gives CASSLYAGNTEAFF.

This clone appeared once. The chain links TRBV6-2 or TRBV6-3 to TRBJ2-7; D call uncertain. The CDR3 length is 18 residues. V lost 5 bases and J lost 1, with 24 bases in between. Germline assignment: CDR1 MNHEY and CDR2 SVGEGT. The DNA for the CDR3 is TGTGCCAGCAGTCGGGTCGAGACGCGGTCACCCTCATCCTACGAGCAGTACTTC. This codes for CASSRVETRSPSSYEQYF.

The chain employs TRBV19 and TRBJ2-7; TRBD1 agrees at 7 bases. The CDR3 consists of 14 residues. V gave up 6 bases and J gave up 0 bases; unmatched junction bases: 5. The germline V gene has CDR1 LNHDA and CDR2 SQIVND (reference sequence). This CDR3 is CASSGQAISYEQYF. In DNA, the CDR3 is TGTGCCAGTAGCGGACAGGCAATCTCCTACGAGCAGTACTTC.

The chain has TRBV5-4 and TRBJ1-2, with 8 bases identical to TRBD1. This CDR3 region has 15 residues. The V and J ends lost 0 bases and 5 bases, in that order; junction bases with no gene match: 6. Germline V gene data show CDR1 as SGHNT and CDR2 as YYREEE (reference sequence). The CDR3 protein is CASSLAGTGVYGYTF. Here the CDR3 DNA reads TGTGCCAGCAGCTTGGCCGGGACAGGTGTTTATGGCTACACCTTC. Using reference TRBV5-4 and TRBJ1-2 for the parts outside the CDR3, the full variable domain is ETGVTQSPTHLIKTRGQQVTLRCSSQSGHNTVSWYQQALGQGPQFIFQYYREEENGRGNFPPRFSGLQFPNYSSELNVNALELDDSALYLCASSLAGTGVYGYTFGSGTRLTVV.

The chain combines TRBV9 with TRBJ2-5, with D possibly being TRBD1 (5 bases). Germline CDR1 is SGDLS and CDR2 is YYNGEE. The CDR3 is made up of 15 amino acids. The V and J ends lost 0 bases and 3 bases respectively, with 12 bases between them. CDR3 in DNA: TGTGCCAGCAGCGTAGGAGCCAGGGCAGAAGAGACCCAGTACTTC. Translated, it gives CASSVGARAEETQYF. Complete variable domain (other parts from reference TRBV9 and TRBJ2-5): DSGVTQTPKHLITATGQRVTLRCSPRSGDLSVYWYQQSLDQGLQFLIQYYNGEERAKGNILERFSAQQFPDLHSELNLSSLELGDSALYFCASSVGARAEETQYFGPGTRLLVL.

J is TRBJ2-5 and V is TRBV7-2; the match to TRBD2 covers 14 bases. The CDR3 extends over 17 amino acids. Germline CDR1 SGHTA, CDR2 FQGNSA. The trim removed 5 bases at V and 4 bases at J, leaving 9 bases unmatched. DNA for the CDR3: TGTGCCAGCAGCCCCGACGGGACTAGCGGGAGTACAGAGACCCAGTACTTC. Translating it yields CASSPDGTSGSTETQYF.

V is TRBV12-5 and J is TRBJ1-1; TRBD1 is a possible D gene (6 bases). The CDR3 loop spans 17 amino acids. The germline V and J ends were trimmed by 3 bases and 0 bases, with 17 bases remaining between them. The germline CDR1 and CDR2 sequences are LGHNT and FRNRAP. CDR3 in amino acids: CASGFRPVQGLNTEAFF. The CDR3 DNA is TGTGCTAGTGGTTTTCGCCCGGTACAGGGCTTGAACACTGAAGCTTTCTTT.

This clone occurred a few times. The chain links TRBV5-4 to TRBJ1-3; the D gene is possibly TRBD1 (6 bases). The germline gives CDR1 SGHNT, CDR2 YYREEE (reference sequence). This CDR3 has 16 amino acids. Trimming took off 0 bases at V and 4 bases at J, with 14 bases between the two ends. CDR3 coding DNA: TGTGCCAGCAGCTTGGACGGCAGGGGAACCGGAAACACCATATATTTT. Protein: CASSLDGRGTGNTIYF. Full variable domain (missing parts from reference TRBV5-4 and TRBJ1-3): ETGVTQSPTHLIKTRGQQVTLRCSSQSGHNTVSWYQQALGQGPQFIFQYYREEENGRGNFPPRFSGLQFPNYSSELNVNALELDDSALYLCASSLDGRGTGNTIYFGEGSWLTVV.

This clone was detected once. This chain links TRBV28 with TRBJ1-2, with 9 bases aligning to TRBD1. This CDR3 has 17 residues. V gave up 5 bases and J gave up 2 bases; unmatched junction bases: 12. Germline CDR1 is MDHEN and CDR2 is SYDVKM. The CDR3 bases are TGTGCCAGCAGTCCTCAATTCGGACAGGGGCAAAACTATGGCTACACCTTC. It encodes CASSPQFGQGQNYGYTF.

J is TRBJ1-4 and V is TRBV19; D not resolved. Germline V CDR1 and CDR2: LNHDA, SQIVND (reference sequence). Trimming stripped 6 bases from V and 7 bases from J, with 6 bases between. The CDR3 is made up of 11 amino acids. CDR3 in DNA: TGTGCCAGTAGACGGGGTGAAAAACTGTTTTTT. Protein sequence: CASRRGEKLFF.

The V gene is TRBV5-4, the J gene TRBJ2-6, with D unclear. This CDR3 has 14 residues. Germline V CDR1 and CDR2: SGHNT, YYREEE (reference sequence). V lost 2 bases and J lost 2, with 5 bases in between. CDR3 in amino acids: CASSFPAGANVLTF. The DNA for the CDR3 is TGTGCCAGCAGCTTTCCGGCTGGGGCCAACGTCCTGACTTTC. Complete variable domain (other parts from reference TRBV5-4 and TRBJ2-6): ETGVTQSPTHLIKTRGQQVTLRCSSQSGHNTVSWYQQALGQGPQFIFQYYREEENGRGNFPPRFSGLQFPNYSSELNVNALELDDSALYLCASSFPAGANVLTFGAGSRLTVL.